The following is a T cell receptor beta chain sequence with its context. It lacks a known antigen. Per-base quality was not reported, and no clone a single base away is much larger than it. The record originates from a study of blood T cells in healthy people across ages (dated by TCRdb to 2015 to 2017). Context from the whole study: In model experiments, template switching captured roughly one uniquely barcoded TCR beta cDNA molecule for every two T cells. To track age-related changes in TCR beta repertoire diversity, the study relied on deep sequencing normalized with unique cDNA molecular identifiers. Four age groups were formed from the donors: young (average approximately 15 years), middle-aged (around 39), aged (62) and long-lived (more than 75). For two donors (one aged 18 to 30 and one aged 80 or older), the study analyzed two additional independent replicas of 1 million unique cDNA reads from the same blood draw. General conclusions and limits of the study: Bulk unsorted PBMC profiling prevented conclusive comparison of naive and antigen-experienced compartments. Estimates of total diversity based on one million sequenced T cells were considered lower bounds and underestimates. As age increased, observed TCR beta diversity per million T cells dropped in a roughly linear way, and a significant reduction was already evident by age 40. Observed TCR beta diversity correlated strongly with the percentage of naive T cells measured by flow cytometry. The long-lived group showed more naive CD4+ T cells, fewer expanded clones and increased TCR diversity than the aged group, suggesting age selection. The CMV infection status of donors was not known, potentially confounding age-related changes in expanded clonotypes.

Library method: 5' RACE. These reads were obtained on an Illumina HiSeq 2500. A second PCR of roughly 6 to 11 cycles was performed with a sample-barcoded 5' primer and a J-beta primer mix. Each TCR beta cDNA molecule received a unique molecular identifier from a template-switch 5' adaptor carrying 12 random nucleotides. Each sample yielded at least 2.5 million CDR3-containing paired-end reads. First-strand cDNA synthesis was performed from all RNA using the Mint cDNA synthesis kit, with priming by a TRBC-specific oligonucleotide. After uracil-DNA glycosylase treatment, a first 18-cycle PCR used universal primers M1SS and BC2_uni_R on all cDNA. The study's processing was this. For normalization, 1 million high-quality reads were randomly selected from each sample, with every read carrying a distinct molecular identifier. Reads with shared molecular identifiers were discarded instead of being binned into consensus sequences. MiTCR, run with a Q25 quality threshold and the strictest error-elimination algorithm, handled CDR3 identification, clonotype clustering and error correction. A nonparametric unseen species model using Euler transformation provided a lower-bound estimate of total TCR beta diversity. The public reads were run again by TCRdb, first through fastp at Q25 and then through MiXCR, and only productive beta chains were kept. When rows share a CDR3 protein, they turn into one entry using the most common DNA and genes. It is TCRdb's table, rather than the study itself, that gives the V and J calls and clone size. Within this sample are roughly 700,000 distinct CDR3 sequences, with approximately 25% of them counted one time only. The ten largest clonotypes hold under 9.5% of the sample.

Donors were roughly 40 systemically healthy Caucasian individuals from Russia aged roughly 6 to 90 years. Approximately 10 milliliters of peripheral blood were collected from each donor into EDTA-treated Vacutainer tubes. Ficoll-Paque density-gradient centrifugation was used to isolate PBMCs, with at least 7 million per sample. Trizol reagent was used to extract total RNA from PBMCs, with at least 5.5 micrograms per sample. For every donor, an aliquot of PBMCs went through flow cytometry to measure the percentages of naive CD45RAhigh/CD27high T cells. The CDR3 starts with the cysteine, ends with the phenylalanine, and has 15 residues. Only the CDR3 DNA stays, 45 bases, in frame from base 1. V is pared back by 0 bases and J by 2 bases, with 9 bases lying between the germline termini. Via the germline V gene, CDR1 is SGHVS and CDR2 FQNEAQ. These same data were also listed under a study on T cells of mothers and their children. The second study reports: Nine systemically healthy Caucasian individuals, comprising three mothers and their six children, were included as donors. cDNA synthesis consumed the entire amount of extracted RNA, loaded at approximately 1.6 ug RNA in each 15 ul reaction. In the second PCR, the M1S primer added sample barcodes and 2-4 random nucleotides. Each mother yielded over 9 million TCR beta CDR3 reads and each child 2.5 million to 3 million reads. In both related and unrelated pairs, thymic selection shapes the output of TCR recombination in a similar way, with inherited differences having only a minor effect. Normalized repertoire overlap in related mother-child pairs was always slightly higher than in unrelated mother-child pairs, but the difference was never significant. With a sensitivity of about 100 clones per million clonotypes, no persistent microchimeric T cell clones were detected. To look for features that set related mother-child pairs apart from unrelated individuals, the researchers ran deep NGS to compare the TCR beta repertoires of mothers and children. Mothers averaged approximately 41 +/- 4 years of age and children averaged roughly 10 +/- 4 years. After adapter ligation with NEBNext reagents, the libraries were sequenced on Illumina HiSeq 2000 with 100+100 nt paired-end reads. To prevent cross-contamination, the mother and child libraries were prepared one month apart and sequenced in separate runs. For each donor, between 500,000 and 2,000,000 distinct TCR beta clonotypes were identified. Naive TCR beta clonotypes were estimated from low-frequency clonotypes matched to each donor's FACS-determined naive share, without sorting.

This sequence uses TRBV7-8 and TRBJ2-3; TRBD2 is a weak D gene call, 5 bases matching. The specimen was blood. The source of this sequence is a boy younger than 18 in good health. At the DNA level, the sequence is TGTGCCAGCAGCTTAGCCCCGGGGATCACAGATACGCAGTATTTT. Translated, it gives CASSLAPGITDTQYF.